This is a list of T cell receptor beta chains from one sample in a study of T-cell reconstitution after alpha-beta-depleted transplantation in children. TCRdb passed the PCR reads through MiXCR, listing each CDR3 protein once. The sample has a few hundred thousand distinct CDR3 sequences; less than 15% are singletons. The specimen comprised PBMCs, sampled from the stem cell graft. These receptors all stem from a human donor who donated a stem cell graft to a child with Fanconi anemia. CDR3s include the opening cysteine and the closing phenylalanine or tryptophan. A D gene is named only where the DNA matches it firmly. A row's size may be missing; if present it is once, few, many or a size class.

TRBD2	TRBV4-2	many	TRBJ2-3	TGTGCCAGCAGCCAATGGCGGGGGACTAGCACAGATACGCAGTATTTT	CASSQWRGTSTDTQYF
NA	TRBV28	many	TRBJ1-5	TGTGCCAGCAGTTATGGGGGGGGCCGAGGGCAGCCCCAGCATTTT	CASSYGGGRGQPQHF
NA	TRBV29-1	few	TRBJ1-1	TGCAGCGGCTCACAGAACACTGAAGCTTTCTTT	CSGSQNTEAFF
NA	TRBV5-1	NA	TRBJ1-1	TGCGCCAGCAGCTTGGCCGAAGAAAACACTGAAGCTTTCTTT	CASSLAEENTEAFF
NA	TRBV6-5	many	TRBJ2-2	TGTGCCAGCAGTTACTCGTGGGGCGGGGAGCTGTTTTTT	CASSYSWGGELFF
NA	TRBV6-5	few	TRBJ1-1	TGTGCCAGCAGTTACGTATCAGGGCTGGCTGAAGCTTTCTTT	CASSYVSGLAEAFF
TRBD2	TRBV4-1	NA	TRBJ2-3	TGCGCCAGCCGTAGCGGGGGGGCAACTACGCAGTATTTT	CASRSGGATTQYF
NA	TRBV4-2	few	TRBJ2-5	TGTGCCAGCAGCCCAACTACGACAGTCCAAGAGACCCAGTACTTC	CASSPTTTVQETQYF
NA	TRBV6-4	few	TRBJ1-1	TGTGCCAGCAGAGCAGGGTATAACACTGAAGCTTTCTTT	CASRAGYNTEAFF
NA	TRBV2	many	TRBJ2-3	TGTGCCAGCAGTGGACAGGGAGGAGATACGCAGTATTTT	CASSGQGGDTQYF
NA	TRBV5-6	few	TRBJ2-5	TGTGCCAGTACCGCTTGGGCAGAAGAGACCCAGTACTTC	CASTAWAEETQYF
NA	TRBV6-5	NA	TRBJ1-1	TGTGCCAGCAGTTACTCGGAAGGGGCCACTGAAGCTTTCTTT	CASSYSEGATEAFF
TRBD2	TRBV12-3/TRBV12-4	many	TRBJ2-5	TGTGCCAGCAGTTTGACTAGCGGGGGAGAGACCCAGTACTTC	CASSLTSGGETQYF
NA	TRBV12-3/TRBV12-4	NA	TRBJ1-5	TGTGCCAGCAGTTTAAGGGGGGCTGAACTCAATCAGCCCCAGCATTTT	CASSLRGAELNQPQHF
NA	TRBV2	NA	TRBJ2-3	TGTGCCAGTGAGGGAGCAGATACGCAGTATTTT	CASEGADTQYF
TRBD2	TRBV12-3/TRBV12-4	NA	TRBJ2-5	TGTGCCAGCAGTCCCCGGGGGGTAGAGGGGGAGACCCAGTACTTC	CASSPRGVEGETQYF
NA	TRBV3-1	NA	TRBJ1-5	TGTGCCAGCAGCCAAAGATTAGAGGGTCAGCCCCAGCATTTT	CASSQRLEGQPQHF
NA	TRBV5-1	NA	TRBJ1-1	TGCGCCAGCAGCTTGGAGGGGGGAAGGCTCACTGAAGCTTTCTTT	CASSLEGGRLTEAFF
NA	TRBV9	NA	TRBJ2-4	TGTGCCAGCAGCGTGTTGGACGTTCGTGGGATTCAGTACTTC	CASSVLDVRGIQYF
NA	TRBV18	NA	TRBJ2-3	TGTGCCAGCTCACCACCGGACAGGCGGGGAGGTCCAGATACGCAGTATTTT	CASSPPDRRGGPDTQYF
NA	TRBV18	few	TRBJ1-2	TGTGCCAGCTCACCTTCCAGGGGTAGAGGCTATGGCTACACCTTC	CASSPSRGRGYGYTF
NA	TRBV20-1	many	TRBJ2-3	TGCAGTGCTGCCAGGGTGGATACGCAGTATTTT	CSAARVDTQYF
NA	TRBV19	NA	TRBJ2-1	TGTGCCAGTGGAAGATCCTACAATGAGCAGTTCTTC	CASGRSYNEQFF
NA	TRBV11-2	few	TRBJ1-6	TGTGCCAGCAGCTTGTTGACGAGGGGCTCCTATAATTCACCCCTCCACTTT	CASSLLTRGSYNSPLHF
NA	TRBV10-3	many	TRBJ2-3	TGTGCCATCAGGAGTTACCCAGGGGGCACAGATACGCAGTATTTT	CAIRSYPGGTDTQYF
NA	TRBV4-2	NA	TRBJ1-1	TGTGCCAGCAGCCAAAGGACAGCGGACACTGAAGCTTTCTTT	CASSQRTADTEAFF
NA	TRBV5-1	NA	TRBJ1-2	TGCGCCAGCAGCTTGACCGGGACGGAGAACTATGGCTACACCTTC	CASSLTGTENYGYTF
NA	TRBV7-2	NA	TRBJ1-6	TGTGCCAGCTGCCGCTATAATTCACCCCTCCACTTT	CASCRYNSPLHF
NA	TRBV4-3	NA	TRBJ1-5	TGCGCCAGCAGCCAAGATATGGGCCTCAATCAGCCCCAGCATTTT	CASSQDMGLNQPQHF
NA	TRBV7-9	many	TRBJ2-5	TGTGCCAGCAGCTTTGGCCGAGTTCAAGAGACCCAGTACTTC	CASSFGRVQETQYF
NA	TRBV7-9	few	TRBJ1-1	TGTGCCAGCAGCCCCCAGGGGTCGCCTGAAGCTTTCTTT	CASSPQGSPEAFF
TRBD2	TRBV12-3/TRBV12-4	NA	TRBJ2-5	TGTGCCAGCAGCCCCTGGGAGGGGCAAGAGACCCAGTACTTC	CASSPWEGQETQYF
NA	TRBV5-5	many	TRBJ1-2	TGTGCCAGCAGCTTTGATCCAGGAGTTAATGGCTACACCTTC	CASSFDPGVNGYTF
TRBD1	TRBV9	many	TRBJ1-5	TGTGCCAGCGGGGGGACAGGGAAACAGCCCCAGCATTTT	CASGGTGKQPQHF
TRBD1	TRBV12-3/TRBV12-4	few	TRBJ1-1	TGTGCCAGCAGGGTGACAGGGGAAATTACTGAAGCTTTCTTT	CASRVTGEITEAFF
NA	TRBV20-1	few	TRBJ2-1	TGCAGTGCCTTGGGGGCGCATGAGCAGTTCTTC	CSALGAHEQFF
TRBD1	TRBV7-9	many	TRBJ1-2	TGTGCCAGCAGCTTAGTCCCTGGACAGGACAACTATGGCTACACCTTC	CASSLVPGQDNYGYTF
TRBD2	TRBV5-6	many	TRBJ2-1	TGTGCCAGCAGCTTCGGACTAGCGGGGGCCTATGAGCAGTTCTTC	CASSFGLAGAYEQFF
NA	TRBV7-9	NA	TRBJ1-1	TGTGCCAGCAGCTTAGCGGCCCAGGCGACTGAAGCTTTCTTT	CASSLAAQATEAFF
NA	TRBV5-5	NA	TRBJ2-1	TGTGCCAGCAGCTCACCACCAGGGGGGGGGACCTTC	CASSSPPGGGTF
TRBD2	TRBV14	few	TRBJ2-1	TGTGCCAGCAGCCAAGATCTAAGAGCGGGGCGGGGGGGCAAGAATGAGCAGTTCTTC	CASSQDLRAGRGGKNEQFF
NA	TRBV11-1	NA	TRBJ2-2	TGTGCCAGCAGCTTAGCGCGCGACGGGGGGCTGAACACCGGGGAGCTGTTTTTT	CASSLARDGGLNTGELFF
TRBD1	TRBV7-2	few	TRBJ2-2	TGTGCCAGCAAAACAGGGGGATACACCGGGGAGCTGTTTTTT	CASKTGGYTGELFF
NA	TRBV5-5	few	TRBJ2-7	TGTGCCAGCAGCTACGGGACGGCGCAATACCACGAGCAGTACTTC	CASSYGTAQYHEQYF
NA	TRBV20-1	NA	TRBJ1-1	TGCAGTGCTAGAGCCGTGGGGCTCATGAACACTGAAGCTTTCTTT	CSARAVGLMNTEAFF
NA	TRBV20-1	NA	TRBJ2-3	TGCAGTGCTAGTATAACACGGGGGCCCGGGGATACGCAGTATTTT	CSASITRGPGDTQYF
NA	TRBV3-1	NA	TRBJ2-3	TGTGCCAGCAGCCATCTGCAGGGCACAGATACGCAGTATTTT	CASSHLQGTDTQYF
NA	TRBV7-8	many	TRBJ1-1	TGTGCCAGCAGCTTAGATGGGAGAGATGAAGCTTTCTTT	CASSLDGRDEAFF
TRBD2	TRBV2	NA	TRBJ2-5	TGTGCCAGCAGCGTACTAGCGGGGGAAGAGACCCAGTACTTC	CASSVLAGEETQYF
TRBD1	TRBV7-2	NA	TRBJ1-1	TGTGCCAGCAGCCGAATCCATGACAGGGAGGCTTTCTTT	CASSRIHDREAFF
NA	TRBV9	many	TRBJ1-6	TGTGCCAGCAGCGTAACCGACTCCTATAATTCACCCCTCCACTTT	CASSVTDSYNSPLHF